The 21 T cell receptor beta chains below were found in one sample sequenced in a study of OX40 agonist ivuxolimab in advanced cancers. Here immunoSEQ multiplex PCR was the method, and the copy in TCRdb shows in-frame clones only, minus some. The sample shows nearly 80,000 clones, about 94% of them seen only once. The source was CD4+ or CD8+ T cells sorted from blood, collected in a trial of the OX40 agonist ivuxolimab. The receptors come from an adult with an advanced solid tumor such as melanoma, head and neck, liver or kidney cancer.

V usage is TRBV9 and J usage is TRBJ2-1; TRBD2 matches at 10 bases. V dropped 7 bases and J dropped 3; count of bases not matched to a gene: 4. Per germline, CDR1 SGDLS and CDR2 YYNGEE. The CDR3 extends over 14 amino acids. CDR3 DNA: TGTGCCAGCTCCGGGACTAGCGACTACAATGAGCAGTTCTTC. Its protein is CASSGTSDYNEQFF.

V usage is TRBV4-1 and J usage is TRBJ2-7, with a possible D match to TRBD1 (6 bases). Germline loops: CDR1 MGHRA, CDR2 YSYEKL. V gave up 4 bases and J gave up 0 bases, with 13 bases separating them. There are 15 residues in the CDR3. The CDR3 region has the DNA TGCGCCAGCAGCCTTGGTCAGGACAGCTCCTACGAGCAGTACTTC. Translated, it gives CASSLGQDSSYEQYF.

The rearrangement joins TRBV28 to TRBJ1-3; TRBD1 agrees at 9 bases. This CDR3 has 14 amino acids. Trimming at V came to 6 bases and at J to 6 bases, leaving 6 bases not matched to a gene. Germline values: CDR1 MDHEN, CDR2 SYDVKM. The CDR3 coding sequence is TGTGCCAGCAGCTCGGGACAGGGTCTAAACACCATATATTTT. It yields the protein CASSSGQGLNTIYF.

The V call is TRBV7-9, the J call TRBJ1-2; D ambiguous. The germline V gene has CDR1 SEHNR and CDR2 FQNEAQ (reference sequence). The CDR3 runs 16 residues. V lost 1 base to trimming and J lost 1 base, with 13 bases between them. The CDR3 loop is CASSLGGSENNYGYTF. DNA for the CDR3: TGTGCCAGCAGCTTAGGCGGTTCAGAGAATAACTATGGCTACACCTTC.

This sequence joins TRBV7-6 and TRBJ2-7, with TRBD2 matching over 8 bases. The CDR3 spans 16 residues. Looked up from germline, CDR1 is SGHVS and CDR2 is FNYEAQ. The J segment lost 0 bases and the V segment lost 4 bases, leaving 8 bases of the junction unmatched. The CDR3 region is CASSSPSAGGSYEQYF. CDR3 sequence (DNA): TGTGCCAGCAGCTCCCCATCCGCGGGAGGCTCCTACGAGCAGTACTTC.

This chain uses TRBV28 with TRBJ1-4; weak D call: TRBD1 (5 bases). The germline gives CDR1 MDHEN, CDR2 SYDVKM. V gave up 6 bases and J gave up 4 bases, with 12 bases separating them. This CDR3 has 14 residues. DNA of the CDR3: TGTGCCAGCAGATCAGGGTCCAGTAATGAAAAACTGTTTTTT. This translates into CASRSGSSNEKLFF.

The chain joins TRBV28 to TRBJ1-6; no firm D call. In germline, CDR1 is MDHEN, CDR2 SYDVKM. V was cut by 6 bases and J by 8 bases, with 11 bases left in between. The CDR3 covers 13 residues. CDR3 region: CASRVGYYSPLHF. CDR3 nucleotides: TGTGCCAGCAGAGTAGGGTATTATTCACCCCTCCACTTT. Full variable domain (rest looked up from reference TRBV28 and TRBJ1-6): DVKVTQSSRYLVKRTGEKVFLECVQDMDHENMFWYRQDPGLGLRLIYFSYDVKMKEKGDIPEGYSVSREKKERFSLILESASTNQTSMYLCASRVGYYSPLHFGNGTRLTVT.

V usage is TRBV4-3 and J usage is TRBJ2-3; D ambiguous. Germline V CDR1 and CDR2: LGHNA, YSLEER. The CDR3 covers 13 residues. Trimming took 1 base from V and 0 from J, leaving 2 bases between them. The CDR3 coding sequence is TGCGCCAGCAGCCAAGGAAGCACAGATACGCAGTATTTT. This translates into CASSQGSTDTQYF.

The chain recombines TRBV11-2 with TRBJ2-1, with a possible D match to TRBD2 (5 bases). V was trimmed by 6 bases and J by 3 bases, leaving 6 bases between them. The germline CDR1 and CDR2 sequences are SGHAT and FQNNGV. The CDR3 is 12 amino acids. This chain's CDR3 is CASSRDYNEQFF. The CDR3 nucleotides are TGTGCCAGCAGTCGGGACTACAATGAGCAGTTCTTC.

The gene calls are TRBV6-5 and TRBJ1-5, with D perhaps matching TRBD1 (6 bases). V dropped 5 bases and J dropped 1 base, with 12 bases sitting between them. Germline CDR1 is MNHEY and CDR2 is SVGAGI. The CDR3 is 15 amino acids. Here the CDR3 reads CASSTLQGSNQPQHF. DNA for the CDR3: TGTGCCAGCAGTACTCTCCAGGGGAGCAATCAGCCCCAGCATTTT.

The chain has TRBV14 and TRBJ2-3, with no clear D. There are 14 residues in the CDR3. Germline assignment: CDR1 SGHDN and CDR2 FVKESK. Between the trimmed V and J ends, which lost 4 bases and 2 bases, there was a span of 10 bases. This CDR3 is CASSPGPYTDTQYF. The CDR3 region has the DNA TGTGCCAGCAGCCCCGGGCCCTACACAGATACGCAGTATTTT.

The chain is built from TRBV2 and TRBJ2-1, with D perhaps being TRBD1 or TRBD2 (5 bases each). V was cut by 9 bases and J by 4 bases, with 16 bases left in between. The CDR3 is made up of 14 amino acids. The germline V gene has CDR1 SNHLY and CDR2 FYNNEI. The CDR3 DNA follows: TGTGCCAGAGGGGAACCGGGATCATACAATGAGCAGTTCTTC. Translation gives CARGEPGSYNEQFF.

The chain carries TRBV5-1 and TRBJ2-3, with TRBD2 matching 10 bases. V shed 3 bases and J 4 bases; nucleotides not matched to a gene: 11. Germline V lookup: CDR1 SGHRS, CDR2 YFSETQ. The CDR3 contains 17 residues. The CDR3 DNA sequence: TGCGCCAGCAGCTCAAACTTACGGACTAGCGGCGCAGATACGCAGTATTTT. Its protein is CASSSNLRTSGADTQYF.

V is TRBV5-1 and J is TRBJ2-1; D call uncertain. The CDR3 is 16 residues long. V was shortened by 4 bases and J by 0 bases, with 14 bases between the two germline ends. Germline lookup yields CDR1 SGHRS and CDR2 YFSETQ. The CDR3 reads CASSTYLSGSYNEQFF. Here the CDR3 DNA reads TGCGCCAGCAGCACCTACCTCTCGGGCTCCTACAATGAGCAGTTCTTC.

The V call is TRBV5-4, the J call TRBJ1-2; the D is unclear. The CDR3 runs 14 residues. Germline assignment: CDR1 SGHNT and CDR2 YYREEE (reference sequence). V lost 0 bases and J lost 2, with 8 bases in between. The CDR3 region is CASSLEGQNYGYTF. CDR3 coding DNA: TGTGCCAGCAGCTTGGAAGGCCAGAACTATGGCTACACCTTC.

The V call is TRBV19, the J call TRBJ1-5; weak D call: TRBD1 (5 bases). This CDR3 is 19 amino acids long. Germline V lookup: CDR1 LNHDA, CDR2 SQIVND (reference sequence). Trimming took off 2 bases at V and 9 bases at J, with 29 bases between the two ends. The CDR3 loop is CASSIILAGSQGTGGPQHF. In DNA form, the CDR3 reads TGTGCCAGTAGTATAATATTAGCGGGCAGTCAAGGTACAGGCGGGCCCCAGCATTTT.

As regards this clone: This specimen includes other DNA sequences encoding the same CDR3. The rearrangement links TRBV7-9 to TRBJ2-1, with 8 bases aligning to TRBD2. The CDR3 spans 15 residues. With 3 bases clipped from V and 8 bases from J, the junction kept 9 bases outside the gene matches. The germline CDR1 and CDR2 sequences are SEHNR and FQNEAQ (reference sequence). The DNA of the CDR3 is TGTGCCAGCAGCTTTTCCGCGGGAGGTCGGGATGAGCAGTTCTTC. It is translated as CASSFSAGGRDEQFF.

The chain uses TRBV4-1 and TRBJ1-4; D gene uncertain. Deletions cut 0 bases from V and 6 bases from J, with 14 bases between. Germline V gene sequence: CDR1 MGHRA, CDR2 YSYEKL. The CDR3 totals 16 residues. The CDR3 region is CASSQDPDQPYEKLFF. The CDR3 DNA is TGCGCCAGCAGCCAAGACCCGGACCAGCCTTATGAAAAACTGTTTTTT.

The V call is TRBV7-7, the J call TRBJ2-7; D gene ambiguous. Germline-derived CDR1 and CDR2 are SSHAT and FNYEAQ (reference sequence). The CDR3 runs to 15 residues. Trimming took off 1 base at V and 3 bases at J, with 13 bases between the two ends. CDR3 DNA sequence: TGTGCCAGCAGCTTAGGGGTTGGCAAGAACTACGAGCAGTACTTC. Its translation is CASSLGVGKNYEQYF.

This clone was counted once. Here the CDR3 DNA reads TGTGCCAGCAGTGAATACAGGGGTGGGCAGTACTTC. Translated: CASSEYRGGQYF. V is TRBV25-1 and J is TRBJ2-7, with D possibly matching TRBD1 (6 bases). Germline CDR1 and CDR2: MGHDK and SYGVNS. There are 12 residues in the CDR3. V lost 0 bases and J lost 9, with 9 bases in between.

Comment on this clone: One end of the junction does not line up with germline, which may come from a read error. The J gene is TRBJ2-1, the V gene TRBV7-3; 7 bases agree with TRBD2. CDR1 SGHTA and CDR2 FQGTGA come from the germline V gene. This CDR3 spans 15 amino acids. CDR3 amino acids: CASSSPTSSHNEQFF. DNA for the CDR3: TGTGCCAGCAGCTCCCCGACTAGCTCCCACAATGAGCAGTTCTTC.